Reported below is one T cell receptor beta chain. This clone has just a few counts. No antigen is known for it. Per-base qualities were not stored, and no clone one base away is much larger. These data are taken from a study of blood T cell repertoires in COVID-19 (dated by TCRdb to the early 2020s). Regarding the research as a whole: Collaborator samples came from the United States, Italy and Spain and covered acute and convalescent phases of COVID-19. The prospective study material was composed of cDNA or gDNA derived from T cells, B-cell-depleted T cells, or PBMCs. The dataset comprised deeply sampled blood TCRbeta repertoires from subjects exposed to, actively infected with, or recovered from COVID-19. The repertoires were made available in a free public database intended to serve as a resource for research on the immune response to SARS-CoV-2. Samples were obtained from the ongoing ImmuneRACE study (first 160 participants) and from 1,254 subjects provided by 6 global collaborators. The sample metadata nearly always contained a de-identified subject ID, COVID-19 status, age in years and sex. Where available, HLA class I and class II types were obtained from metadata supplied by the sample provider rather than from assay-based typing.

The germline V gene yields SGHAT for CDR1 and FQNNGV for CDR2. Spanning cysteine to phenylalanine, the CDR3 consists of 13 amino acids. Just CDR3 DNA is preserved here, 39 bases in frame from base 1. V and J lose 3 bases and 3 bases, and a span of 8 bases separates them. What the authors observed across the whole study: How much clinical and demographic metadata was included differed by source and by participant, and the metadata was provided uncurated.

Participants in the prospective study were aged 18 to 89 years, lived in 24 United States geographic areas, and enrolled through a virtual design. Cohort assignment in the prospective study relied on participant-reported clinical history from a screening survey and a study questionnaire. Each participant in the prospective study had whole blood, serum and a nasopharyngeal or oropharyngeal swab collected by mobile phlebotomists. Over an approximately 2-month period, participants in the prospective study had the option of providing additional blood draws and questionnaires. Before DNA extraction, prospective study blood samples were shipped either frozen or at room temperature. The immunoSEQ Assay, a bias-controlled multiplex PCR, was used to amplify TCRbeta CDR3 regions from genomic DNA. The original methods were these. Nucleated cell counts per sample were estimated from amplification of reference gene primers within the assay. To quantify the absolute abundance of each unique TCRbeta CDR3 rearrangement, sequence reads were collapsed and filtered. For each sample, productive Simpson clonality was calculated as the square root of Simpson's diversity index across productive rearrangements. The table was pulled from immuneACCESS by TCRdb, which kept in-frame rearrangements only. Such tables lose some clones; where checked, under half of the loss comes from unresolved V genes, and the rest has no known cause. The DNA was the basis for D and trimming; V, J and clone size are from that table. This sample holds about 180,000 clones; more than 75% were observed only once. The ten top clones hold roughly 1.2% of the sample.

The rearrangement joined TRBV11-2 to TRBJ2-5, with the D gene call left open. The sequenced sample consisted of PBMCs or T cells enriched from blood (not recorded which). This receptor was taken from a human donor with acute COVID-19. The donor label of this sample is uncertain. The sequence in DNA is TGTGCCAGCAGCTTTGGCGGAGAAGAGACCCAGTACTTC. The resulting protein is CASSFGGEETQYF. Outside the CDR3, residues come from the reference TRBV11-2 and TRBJ2-5 proteins, so the full variable domain is: EAGVAQSPRYKIIEKRQSVAFWCNPISGHATLYWYQQILGQGPKLLIQFQNNGVVDDSQLPKDRFSAERLKGVDSTLKIQPAKLEDSAVYLCASSFGGEETQYFGPGTRLLVL.